The 9 T cell receptor beta chains in this list originate from one sample, sequenced in a study of blood T cell repertoires in COVID-19. Repertoires were generated with immunoSEQ multiplex PCR, while TCRdb's copy carries only in-frame clones and drops some. This table has about 92,000 clones, about 85% appearing once. The material sequenced was peripheral blood. All receptors derive from a human donor in a cohort sampled during active COVID-19.

J is TRBJ1-5 and V is TRBV6-5; D not certain. Germline values: CDR1 MNHEY, CDR2 SVGAGI. V was pared by 5 bases and J by 4 bases, with 12 bases between. The CDR3 is made up of 14 amino acids. CDR3 coding DNA: TGTGCCAGCAGTATTACAGCTTTGAATCAGCCCCAGCATTTT. It translates to CASSITALNQPQHF.

This chain connects TRBV5-8 to TRBJ2-2; 7 nucleotides line up with TRBD2. Germline-derived CDR1 and CDR2 are SGHTS and YDEGEE. The CDR3 runs 12 residues. Germline trimming cut 1 base from V and 11 bases from J; bases unmatched to any gene: 2. The CDR3 region has the DNA TGTGCCAGCAGCTTGCGGGGGGTAGAGCTGTTTTTT. Translated, it gives CASSLRGVELFF.

The chain uses TRBV7-3 and TRBJ2-2, with D possibly being TRBD2 (5 bases). Germline CDR1 SGHTA, CDR2 FQGTGA. Between the trimmed V and J ends, which lost 5 bases and 5 bases, there was a span of 9 bases. The CDR3 is 13 amino acids. CDR3 DNA: TGTGCCAGCAGCGCCACGGGGACCGGGGAGCTGTTTTTT. Protein product: CASSATGTGELFF.

In this sample, this clone turned up a few times. The rearrangement links TRBV3-1 (or the pseudogene TRBV3-2) to TRBJ1-2; possible D gene TRBD1, 5 bases. Germline CDR1 LGHDT, CDR2 YNNKEL (reference sequence). This CDR3 has 14 residues. V was trimmed by 0 bases and J by 7 bases, leaving 12 bases between them. The CDR3 DNA reads TGTGCCAGCAGCCAAGATCGGGGGGTTATTGGCTACACCTTC. Translating gives CASSQDRGVIGYTF.

On this clone: The sample holds other DNA sequences that translate to the same CDR3. The chain uses TRBV5-5 and TRBJ1-6; unclear D gene. Germline CDR1 and CDR2: SGHKS and YYEKEE (reference sequence). Trimming took off 4 bases at V and 6 bases at J, with 11 bases between the two ends. The CDR3 is 14 amino acids. The CDR3 loop is CASSLDVSNSPLHF. The CDR3 nucleotides read TGTGCCAGCAGCCTGGACGTTAGTAATTCACCCCTCCACTTT. Looking up the rest from reference TRBV5-5 and TRBJ1-6 gives the full variable domain: DAGVTQSPTHLIKTRGQQVTLRCSPISGHKSVSWYQQVLGQGPQFIFQYYEKEERGRGNFPDRFSARQFPNYSSELNVNALLLGDSALYLCASSLDVSNSPLHFGNGTRLTVT.

The chain carries TRBV11-2 and TRBJ2-5, with D perhaps TRBD2 (6 bases). Germline V gives CDR1 SGHAT, CDR2 FQNNGV. Trimming removed 10 bases from V and 1 base from J, with 10 bases in between. This CDR3 comprises 12 residues. In nucleotides, the CDR3 is TGTGCCACCTCTAGCGTCCAAGAGACCCAGTACTTC. Translating it yields CATSSVQETQYF.

The CDR3 nucleotides are TGTGCCAGCTCAATAGACGGGTCAGGGTCTGAAGCTTTCTTT. This translates into CASSIDGSGSEAFF. The chain uses TRBV18 and TRBJ1-1; tentatively, D is TRBD1 (5 bases). Trimming removed 5 bases from V and 6 bases from J, with 16 bases in between. This CDR3 has 14 amino acids. Germline V gene data show CDR1 as KGHSH and CDR2 as LQKENI.

The table lists this clone with a count of one. The genes are TRBV5-6 and TRBJ2-3; 7 nucleotides line up with TRBD1. Trimming at V came to 2 bases and at J to 5 bases, leaving 8 bases not matched to a gene. Germline V gene data show CDR1 as SGHDT and CDR2 as YYEEEE. The CDR3 sequence is 15 residues long. CDR3 region: CASSFLTGVKDTQYF. DNA for the CDR3: TGTGCCAGCAGCTTTCTAACAGGGGTAAAAGATACGCAGTATTTT. The whole variable domain, filled in from reference TRBV5-6 and TRBJ2-3, reads DAGVTQSPTHLIKTRGQQVTLRCSPKSGHDTVSWYQQALGQGPQFIFQYYEEEERQRGNFPDRFSGHQFPNYSSELNVNALLLGDSALYLCASSFLTGVKDTQYFGPGTRLTVL.

This clone was detected only a few times. V and J are TRBV2 and TRBJ1-2, with TRBD1 matching over 7 bases. This CDR3 spans 17 amino acids. Germline CDR1 is SNHLY and CDR2 is FYNNEI. J was trimmed by 4 bases and V by 1 base; bases with no gene match: 12. The CDR3 sequence: CASSEGPPTGFSYGYTF. The CDR3, as DNA: TGTGCCAGCAGTGAAGGCCCCCCGACAGGGTTCAGCTATGGCTACACCTTC.